This T cell receptor (beta chain) was obtained from a study of response to subunit inactivated influenza vaccine. Each CDR3 protein is one row after TCRdb ran MiXCR on the RT-PCR reads. The table records about 190,000 distinct CDR3 sequences, 14% of them present only once. The CDR3 loop spans 13 amino acids. The V end was cut by 0 bases, the J end by 4 bases, with 10 bases between. Germline CDR1 is DFQATT and CDR2 is SNEGSKA (reference sequence). Overall study findings and caveats: The authors offered the suggestion that each seasonal influenza vaccination recruits few new T cells.

Worth noting for this clonotype: The antigen is unknown.

The clonotype comes from a man between 45 and 60 years old who received an inactivated influenza vaccine. The V call is TRBV20-1, the J call TRBJ2-7; D possibly corresponds to TRBD2 (5 bases). The material sequenced was CD8+ T cells sorted from PBMCs, taken more than 4 days after vaccination. CDR3 nucleotide sequence: TGCAGTGCTAGAGATCTCACTAGTTACGAGCAGTACTTC. Protein: CSARDLTSYEQYF.